The present TCR beta chain was sequenced within a study of Graves' ophthalmopathy and Graves' hyperthyroidism. Study results and limitations: Most expanded thyroid clonotypes above 0.001 frequency also appeared in blood.

RNA transcripts were the source from which TCR beta CDR3 regions were amplified. Investigators did first-round RT-PCR with HTBI primers, then second-round multiplex PCR. TCRdb reprocessed the multiplex PCR reads with MiXCR, giving one entry per CDR3 protein. The sample has about 210,000 distinct CDR3 sequences, roughly 29% seen once. On this clonotype: The antigen is not known.

The CDR3 contains 14 residues. With 3 bases removed from V and 3 bases from J, the gap between germline ends came to 11 bases. The germline CDR1 and CDR2 sequences are MNHEY and SMNVEV (reference sequence). This chain joins TRBV27 and TRBJ1-1; tentative D call: TRBD1 (5 bases). The receptor comes from a man aged 45 to 65 with Graves' ophthalmopathy. Material for sequencing was peripheral blood. Here the CDR3 reads CASSFAGRDTEAFF. As DNA, the CDR3 is TGTGCCAGCAGTTTCGCGGGACGGGACACTGAAGCTTTCTTT.